This T cell receptor (beta chain) was identified during a study of post-analysis software for immune sequencing data. At the level of the study: Patients had relapsing-remitting, secondary progressive or progressive-relapsing multiple sclerosis; some lacked subtype. General study findings and limits: Higher frequency in patients than in controls was seen for roughly five TRBV segments, with TRBV5-6, TRBV5-1 and TRBV20-1 among them. Compared with controls, patients showed significantly lower normalized Chao1 diversity.

As to this clonotype: What it recognizes is unknown. An end of the junction differs from the germline gene, which may be a read error.

Unique molecular identifiers featured in each of the TCR beta cDNA libraries. T cells numbering about 0.85 to 10 million gave rise to 400,000 to 550,000 cDNA molecules. TCRdb redid the calling of the PCR reads with MiXCR, one entry per CDR3 protein. The top ten hold about an eighth of the sample, which has hundreds of thousands of distinct CDR3 sequences, roughly 45% seen once. This CDR3 is 16 amino acids long. Germline lookup yields CDR1 MNHNY and CDR2 SVGAGI (reference sequence). This sequence joins TRBV6-6 and TRBJ2-3; 7 bases map to TRBD2. The source is a girl aged 5 to 17 with multiple sclerosis. The sample taken for sequencing was blood. The CDR3 protein is CAGSLRLAGVGDTQYF. The CDR3 DNA reads TGTGCCGGCAGCCTCCGACTGGCGGGAGTGGGAGATACGCAGTATTTT.